The 8 T cell receptor beta chains listed next were all sequenced from one sample in a study of regulatory T cells in long-lasting Graves disease. Indicated time point: newly diagnosed GD, antithyroid drugs for less than 3 months. TCR sequences were obtained from RNA taken from PBMCs. Both iRepertoire HTBI primers and Arm-PCR of CDR3 regions were used to build the TCR beta libraries. TCRdb reprocessed the multiplex PCR reads via MiXCR and lists one record per CDR3 protein. Of around 240,000 distinct CDR3 sequences listed, 18% are singletons. The same sample was also studied in work on T cells in Graves' hyperthyroidism and ophthalmopathy.

This specimen was peripheral blood mononuclear cells (PBMCs), taken at new diagnosis, from a patient treated with antithyroid drugs. The receptors stem from a young woman with Graves disease.

The chain couples TRBV5-6 to TRBJ1-1; 9 nucleotides line up with TRBD1. The CDR3 has 16 amino acids. The trim removed 2 bases at V and 1 base at J, leaving 6 bases unmatched. Looked up from germline, CDR1 is SGHDT and CDR2 is YYEEEE. The CDR3 spells CASSFLGTGSNTEAFF. In nucleotides, the CDR3 is TGTGCCAGCAGCTTTTTAGGGACAGGGTCGAACACTGAAGCTTTCTTT.

This clonotype was counted ten times or more. The J gene is TRBJ2-5, the V gene TRBV11-2; possible D gene TRBD2, 5 bases. The V gene's germline CDR1 is SGHAT and CDR2 FQNNGV. This CDR3 comprises 15 residues. V was clipped by 2 bases and J by 2 bases, with 12 bases between them. Written as DNA, the CDR3 is TGTGCCAGCAGCTTACGCGGACTTCGGCAAGAGACCCAGTACTTC. It translates to CASSLRGLRQETQYF.

There are many counts of this clonotype. The V gene is TRBV11-2, the J gene TRBJ1-1; 8 bases line up with TRBD1. V dropped 6 bases and J dropped 1; count of bases not matched to a gene: 10. This CDR3 comprises 16 residues. Looked up from germline, CDR1 is SGHAT and CDR2 is FQNNGV. DNA of the CDR3: TGTGCCAGCAGAAAACAGGGGGTGGAGCAGAACACTGAAGCTTTCTTT. Translating gives CASRKQGVEQNTEAFF.

V usage is TRBV5-4 and J usage is TRBJ2-7, with 8 bases fitting TRBD2. Germline loops: CDR1 SGHNT, CDR2 YYREEE (reference sequence). The CDR3 is made up of 15 amino acids. The V segment lost 4 bases and the J segment 3 bases; nucleotides outside the gene matches: 9. The CDR3, as DNA: TGTGCCAGCAGCCCATCAGCGGGGGTGTACTACGAGCAGTACTTC. This encodes CASSPSAGVYYEQYF.

This clonotype was counted at least ten times. J is TRBJ1-1 and V is TRBV10-3; D is uncertain. V lost 6 bases and J 3 bases, leaving 5 bases between the germline ends. The germline CDR1 and CDR2 sequences are ENHRY and SYGVKD. The CDR3 loop spans 11 amino acids. The CDR3 DNA reads as TGTGCCATCAGCGCCGACACTGAAGCTTTCTTT. Translation: CAISADTEAFF.

In its sample, this clonotype was seen many times. The chain uses TRBV20-1 and TRBJ1-1; tentatively, D is TRBD1 (6 bases). This CDR3 has 13 residues. V gave up 4 bases and J gave up 2 bases, with 11 bases separating them. Looked up from germline, CDR1 is DFQATT and CDR2 is SNEGSKA (reference sequence). The CDR3 DNA reads TGCAGTGCTATCGCAGGGGCAAACACTGAAGCTTTCTTT. Encoded protein: CSAIAGANTEAFF.

This clonotype was recorded many times. The V gene is TRBV12-3 or TRBV12-4, the J gene TRBJ2-1; 11 bases are shared with TRBD2. CDR3 size: 13 residues. The trim removed 6 bases at V and 10 bases at J, leaving 5 bases unmatched. CDR3 loop: CASRTPSGGEQFF. CDR3 in DNA: TGTGCCAGCAGGACACCTAGCGGGGGGGAGCAGTTCTTC.

This clonotype was counted a few times. This may arise from a read error, as a much more abundant clone is one base away. CDR3 DNA: TGCGCCAGCAGCCATGGCAAGGCAACCGGGGATGAGCAGTTCTTC. Protein product: CASSHGKATGDEQFF. The J gene is TRBJ2-1, the V gene TRBV5-1, with D possibly being TRBD2 (5 bases). Germline V lookup: CDR1 SGHRS, CDR2 YFSETQ. The CDR3 consists of 15 residues. Trimming shortened V by 4 bases and J by 8 bases, and 19 bases separated the two germline ends.